These 17 T cell receptor beta chains share one sample of origin, sequenced in a study of blood T cell repertoires in COVID-19. Some clones are missing from TCRdb's copy, which holds only in-frame ones; the method was immunoSEQ multiplex PCR. The data contain hundreds of thousands of clones, roughly nine tenths of them singletons. Sequencing was carried out using PBMCs or T cells enriched from blood (not recorded which). All receptors derive from a woman in her late teens or twenties who had recovered from COVID-19.

The chain employs TRBV12-3 or TRBV12-4 and TRBJ2-1, with 8 bases matching TRBD2. V lost 5 bases and J lost 10; bases outside the gene matches: 4. CDR3 size: 12 residues. The CDR3 is CASSTGGAEQFF. CDR3 nucleotide sequence: TGTGCCAGCAGTACCGGGGGGGCAGAGCAGTTCTTC.

V gene TRBV7-9 combines with J gene TRBJ1-2, with 7 bases fitting TRBD1. The CDR3 has 15 residues. V shed 1 base, J shed 6 bases, and the junction held 8 bases outside the gene matches. Germline values: CDR1 SEHNR, CDR2 FQNEAQ (reference sequence). The CDR3 bases are TGTGCCAGCAGCTTAGGACAGGGAACCCCTCATGGCTACACCTTC. This gives the protein CASSLGQGTPHGYTF.

Remarks on this clone: At the DNA level, this CDR3 is encoded by other sequences in the same sample as well. The V and J genes are TRBV2 and TRBJ2-5, with D uncertain. Trimming left V 8 bases short and J 5 bases short, with 9 bases between. Germline values: CDR1 SNHLY, CDR2 FYNNEI. The CDR3 is 11 amino acids. The CDR3 DNA sequence: TGTGCCAGCCTTTTTGTCGAGACCCAGTACTTC. It specifies CASLFVETQYF.

The chain couples TRBV27 to TRBJ2-5; perhaps TRBD2 as D (7 bases). This CDR3 contains 16 residues. Trimming removed 8 bases at V and 3 bases at J, with 22 bases between. The germline CDR1 and CDR2 sequences are MNHEY and SMNVEV (reference sequence). The CDR3 loop is CASSPWGRGMEETQYF. CDR3 nucleotide sequence: TGTGCCAGCTCCCCGTGGGGGCGGGGGATGGAAGAGACCCAGTACTTC.

J is TRBJ1-5 and V is TRBV28; TRBD1 aligns across 7 bases. Germline V gene lookup returns CDR1 MDHEN and CDR2 SYDVKM. The V and J ends lost 6 bases and 1 base, in that order; junction bases with no gene match: 9. CDR3 length: 16 amino acids. The CDR3: CASREEGAWSNQPQHF. CDR3 coding DNA: TGTGCCAGCAGGGAAGAGGGGGCGTGGAGCAATCAGCCCCAGCATTTT.

The chain employs TRBV29-1 and TRBJ2-2; 12 nucleotides agree with TRBD1. CDR1 is SQVTM and CDR2 is ANQGSEA in the germline V gene. The CDR3 covers 15 residues. V lost 4 bases to trimming and J lost 6 bases; unmatched junction nucleotides: 6. CDR3: CSVARDRGRPGELFF. The CDR3 DNA is TGCAGCGTTGCTAGGGACAGGGGGCGCCCCGGGGAGCTGTTTTTT.

The gene calls are TRBV5-1 and TRBJ1-2; weak D call: TRBD1 (5 bases). Trimming took off 3 bases at V and 6 bases at J, with 21 bases between the two ends. In germline, CDR1 is SGHRS, CDR2 YFSETQ. CDR3 size: 16 residues. In DNA, the CDR3 is TGCGCCAGCAGCTCTAGAAGTAAAGGGGTAGGGAATGGCTACACCTTC. Protein: CASSSRSKGVGNGYTF.

A few counts support this clone. V is TRBV2 and J is TRBJ1-1, with D tentatively TRBD1 (5 bases). Deletions cut 3 bases from V and 5 bases from J, with 10 bases between. Germline CDR1 is SNHLY and CDR2 is FYNNEI. CDR3 length equals 13 residues. The CDR3 sequence: CASSEAGWTEAFF. CDR3 nucleotides: TGTGCCAGCAGTGAGGCAGGGTGGACTGAAGCTTTCTTT.

The gene calls are TRBV10-3 and TRBJ2-1; D may be TRBD2 (6 bases). Trimming removed 8 bases from V and 6 bases from J, with 17 bases in between. This CDR3 spans 14 amino acids. Germline assignment: CDR1 ENHRY and CDR2 SYGVKD. The CDR3 is CAIQPSVGGNEQFF. CDR3 in DNA: TGTGCCATCCAGCCTAGCGTGGGAGGCAATGAGCAGTTCTTC.

The V gene is TRBV6-5, the J gene TRBJ2-7; 8 nucleotides match TRBD1. J lost 7 bases, V lost 5 bases, and 13 bases had no gene match. Germline loops: CDR1 MNHEY, CDR2 SVGAGI. The CDR3 runs to 15 residues. The DNA of the CDR3 is TGTGCCAGCAGTCCCCAACAGGGGGTCATGCGGGAGCAGTACTTC. Its translation is CASSPQQGVMREQYF.

As regards this clone: The sample has other DNA sequences that encode this CDR3 too. The CDR3 region has the DNA TGCGCCAGCAGCCCCGGGACAGGTGGCGAGACCCAGTACTTC. Its protein is CASSPGTGGETQYF. V is TRBV5-1 and J is TRBJ2-5; TRBD1 aligns across 8 bases. Per the germline V gene, CDR1 is SGHRS and CDR2 is YFSETQ. V dropped 4 bases and J dropped 5; count of bases not matched to a gene: 7. The CDR3 covers 14 residues.

DNA of the CDR3: TGCAGCGTTGAAGTCGGGATGCGGGGGACGCCTGGCTACACCTTC. It specifies CSVEVGMRGTPGYTF. The chain employs TRBV29-1 and TRBJ1-2, with D perhaps matching TRBD1 (5 bases). Looked up from germline, CDR1 is SQVTM and CDR2 is ANQGSEA. The CDR3 has 15 amino acids. Trimming cost V 1 base and J 7 bases, with 19 bases left between them.

This chain connects TRBV2 to TRBJ1-4, with D perhaps matching TRBD1 (6 bases). CDR1 SNHLY and CDR2 FYNNEI come from the germline V gene. This CDR3 has 14 residues. V was shortened by 7 bases and J by 8 bases, with 17 bases between the two germline ends. The CDR3 nucleotides are TGTGCCAGCACCAGGGACAAGGGATACGAAAAACTGTTTTTT. It translates to CASTRDKGYEKLFF. Together with reference TRBV2 and TRBJ1-4, the CDR3 gives the full variable domain: EPEVTQTPSHQVTQMGQEVILRCVPISNHLYFYWYRQILGQKVEFLVSFYNNEISEKSEIFDDQFSVERPDGSNFTLKIRSTKLEDSAMYFCASTRDKGYEKLFFGSGTQLSVL.

This clone was seen a single time. J is TRBJ1-1 and V is TRBV5-1; 7 nucleotides match TRBD1. The ends lost 3 bases at V and 4 bases at J; junction bases unmatched: 6. The CDR3 has 14 amino acids. The germline V gene encodes CDR1 SGHRS and CDR2 YFSETQ. This chain's CDR3 is CASSWVTGLTEAFF. CDR3 coding DNA: TGCGCCAGCAGCTGGGTGACAGGGCTCACTGAAGCTTTCTTT. The whole variable domain, filled in from reference TRBV5-1 and TRBJ1-1, reads KAGVTQTPRYLIKTRGQQVTLSCSPISGHRSVSWYQQTPGQGLQFLFEYFSETQRNKGNFPGRFSGRQFSNSRSEMNVSTLELGDSALYLCASSWVTGLTEAFFGQGTRLTVV.

The J gene is TRBJ2-3, the V gene TRBV25-1; TRBD1 matches at 8 bases. V trimming: 1 base; J trimming: 1 base; junction bases outside the gene matches: 4. The CDR3 covers 16 residues. CDR1 is MGHDK, CDR2 SYGVNS, per germline. This CDR3 is CASSEWGTGRTDTQYF. CDR3 nucleotide sequence: TGTGCCAGCAGTGAATGGGGGACAGGACGCACAGATACGCAGTATTTT.

V and J are TRBV27 and TRBJ1-2; D is unclear. V was shortened by 5 bases and J by 7 bases, with 32 bases between the two germline ends. Germline V gives CDR1 MNHEY, CDR2 SMNVEV (reference sequence). The CDR3 runs 19 residues. CDR3 sequence: CASSPKSPFRGWGMSGYTF. In DNA form, the CDR3 reads TGTGCCAGCAGTCCCAAATCCCCCTTTCGCGGGTGGGGTATGTCTGGCTACACCTTC.

This chain joins TRBV11-2 and TRBJ2-2; 9 nucleotides agree with TRBD1. The length of the CDR3 is 16 residues. In germline, CDR1 is SGHAT, CDR2 FQNNGV. Trimming took 4 bases from V and 5 from J; bases not matched to a gene: 8. The CDR3 protein is CASSSLGQGRTGELFF. The DNA for the CDR3 is TGTGCCAGCAGCTCCCTAGGACAGGGGAGAACCGGGGAGCTGTTTTTT.